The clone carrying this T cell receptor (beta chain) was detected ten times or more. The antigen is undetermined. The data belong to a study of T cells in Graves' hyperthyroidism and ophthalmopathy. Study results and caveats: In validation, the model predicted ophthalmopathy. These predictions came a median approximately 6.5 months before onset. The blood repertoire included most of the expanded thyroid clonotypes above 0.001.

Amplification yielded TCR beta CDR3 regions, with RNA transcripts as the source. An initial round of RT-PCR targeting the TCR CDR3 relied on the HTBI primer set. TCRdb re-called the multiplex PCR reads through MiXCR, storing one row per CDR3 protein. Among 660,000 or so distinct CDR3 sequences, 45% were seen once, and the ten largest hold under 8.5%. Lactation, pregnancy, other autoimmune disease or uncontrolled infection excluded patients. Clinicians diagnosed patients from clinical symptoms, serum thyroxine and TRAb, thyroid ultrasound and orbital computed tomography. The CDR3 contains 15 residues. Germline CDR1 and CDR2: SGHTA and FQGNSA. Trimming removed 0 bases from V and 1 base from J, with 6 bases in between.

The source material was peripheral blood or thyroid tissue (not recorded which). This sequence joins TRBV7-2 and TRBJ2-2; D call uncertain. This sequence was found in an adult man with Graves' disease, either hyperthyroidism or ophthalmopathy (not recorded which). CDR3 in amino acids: CASSLAGWNTGELFF. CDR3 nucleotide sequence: TGTGCCAGCAGCTTAGCCGGTTGGAACACCGGGGAGCTGTTTTTT.